Listed below are T cell receptor beta chains from one sample, sequenced in a study of CD8 T cells in Susac syndrome. TCRdb passed the immunoSEQ multiplex PCR reads through MiXCR, listing each CDR3 protein once. This table holds around 280,000 distinct CDR3 sequences, approximately 81% found once. Input material: CD8+ T cells from PBMCs. Receptors were obtained from a human donor with multiple sclerosis. Each CDR3 is given with its conserved first and last residue. D genes are given only for firm matches. Expanded clones get a size class; other rows say once, few or many, or leave the size out.

size	D	V	J	CDR3	DNA
once	-	TRBV13	TRBJ1-2	CASSLEGAVGYTF	TGTGCCAGCAGCTTAGAAGGGGCGGTTGGCTACACCTTC
-	-	TRBV5-1	TRBJ1-1	CASSPRIMNTEAFF	TGCGCCAGCAGCCCCAGAATAATGAACACTGAAGCTTTCTTT
-	TRBD2	TRBV20-1	TRBJ2-7	CSANWLGLATYEQYF	TGCAGTGCTAACTGGCTAGGACTAGCGACCTACGAGCAGTACTTC
-	-	TRBV9	TRBJ2-1	CASSVGDSNEQFF	TGTGCCAGCAGCGTAGGCGACTCCAATGAGCAGTTCTTC
-	-	TRBV28	TRBJ1-1	CASSNGQEAFF	TGTGCCAGCAGTAACGGACAGGAAGCTTTCTTT
-	-	TRBV27	TRBJ1-1	CASRAGTEAFF	TGTGCCAGCAGGGCGGGGACTGAAGCTTTCTTT
-	TRBD2	TRBV10-3	TRBJ2-5	CAISELSSGRAQETQYF	TGTGCCATCAGTGAGTTATCAAGCGGGAGAGCCCAAGAGACCCAGTACTTC
-	TRBD2	TRBV6-6	TRBJ2-1	CASSFGSGRPHNEQFF	TGTGCCAGCAGTTTCGGGAGCGGGAGACCCCACAATGAGCAGTTCTTC
-	-	TRBV2	TRBJ1-6	CASSGNSPLHF	TGTGCCAGCAGTGGTAATTCACCCCTCCACTTT
-	-	TRBV2	TRBJ2-7	CASSDLEGFFYEQYF	TGTGCCAGCAGTGATCTTGAGGGCTTCTTCTACGAGCAGTACTTC
-	-	TRBV3-1	TRBJ1-6	CASKVGGGNSPLHF	TGTGCCAGCAAAGTGGGGGGAGGGAATTCACCCCTCCACTTT
-	-	TRBV4-1	TRBJ2-3	CASRRSDISSTDTQYF	TGCGCCAGCAGAAGGAGCGACATATCTAGCACAGATACGCAGTATTTT
-	TRBD2	TRBV6-6	TRBJ2-2	CASSLRTSRNTGELFF	TGTGCCAGCAGCCTGCGGACTAGCCGGAACACCGGGGAGCTGTTTTTT
-	-	TRBV27	TRBJ1-2	CASRPGRSTNYGYTF	TGTGCCAGCAGGCCCGGACGGTCAACTAACTATGGCTACACCTTC
few	-	TRBV11-2	TRBJ2-7	CASSLGQSSYEQYF	TGTGCCAGCAGCTTAGGGCAGTCGTCCTACGAGCAGTACTTC
-	-	TRBV2	TRBJ1-1	CASSEAYEAFF	TGTGCCAGCAGTGAGGCATACGAAGCTTTCTTT
-	-	TRBV6-1	TRBJ1-1	CASLWEGRNTEAFF	TGTGCCAGCCTATGGGAGGGGCGGAACACTGAAGCTTTCTTT
-	TRBD2	TRBV19	TRBJ2-7	CASRGSGTSGTYEQYF	TGTGCCAGTAGGGGGAGCGGGACTAGCGGAACCTACGAGCAGTACTTC
-	TRBD2	TRBV6-2/TRBV6-3	TRBJ2-5	CASTELASQETQYF	TGTGCCAGCACCGAACTAGCGTCCCAAGAGACCCAGTACTTC
-	-	TRBV7-9	TRBJ2-7	CASSHINGHDEQYF	TGTGCCAGCAGCCACATCAACGGACACGACGAGCAGTACTTC
-	-	TRBV10-3	TRBJ1-5	CATADTGNNQPQHF	TGTGCCACAGCCGACACGGGTAACAATCAGCCCCAGCATTTT
-	-	TRBV9	TRBJ2-7	CASSVGGPPTYEQYF	TGTGCCAGCAGCGTAGGGGGACCTCCGACCTACGAGCAGTACTTC
-	-	TRBV11-2	TRBJ2-3	CASSLDQITDTDTQYF	TGTGCCAGCAGCTTAGACCAGATCACAGACACAGATACGCAGTATTTT
few	-	TRBV7-9	TRBJ1-1	CASSLGGGEAFF	TGTGCCAGCAGCTTGGGTGGGGGTGAAGCTTTCTTT
-	TRBD1	TRBV6-5	TRBJ1-1	CASSYSPRQGATEAFF	TGTGCCAGCAGTTACTCGCCCCGACAGGGGGCCACTGAAGCTTTCTTT
-	TRBD2	TRBV27	TRBJ2-1	CASSPRLAGDEQFF	TGTGCCAGCAGTCCCCGACTAGCGGGGGATGAGCAGTTCTTC
-	-	TRBV27	TRBJ2-3	CASSLIDARYTDTQYF	TGTGCCAGCAGTTTGATAGACGCACGATACACAGATACGCAGTATTTT
-	-	TRBV4-1	TRBJ2-1	CASSQNLLGNEQFF	TGCGCCAGCAGCCAGAACCTCCTAGGAAATGAGCAGTTCTTC
-	-	TRBV30	TRBJ2-7	CAWRGPGTIGEQYF	TGTGCCTGGAGAGGGCCCGGTACAATAGGCGAGCAGTACTTC
-	TRBD2	TRBV9	TRBJ2-2	CASSPRTSATGELFF	TGTGCCAGCAGCCCCCGGACTAGCGCCACCGGGGAGCTGTTTTTT
-	-	TRBV29-1	TRBJ1-1	CSVEGGNTEAFF	TGCAGCGTTGAGGGGGGAAACACTGAAGCTTTCTTT
-	TRBD1	TRBV27	TRBJ2-1	CASSFGPGTGGYEQFF	TGTGCCAGCAGTTTCGGTCCCGGGACAGGGGGCTATGAGCAGTTCTTC
-	TRBD2	TRBV6-2/TRBV6-3	TRBJ2-3	CASKPGLAGTQYF	TGTGCCAGCAAACCGGGACTAGCGGGTACGCAGTATTTT
-	-	TRBV6-6	TRBJ2-7	CASSYSVRKDEQYF	TGTGCCAGCAGTTACTCTGTCCGGAAAGACGAGCAGTACTTC
-	-	TRBV28	TRBJ1-1	CASSMARGTEAFF	TGTGCCAGCAGTATGGCCAGGGGCACTGAAGCTTTCTTT
-	TRBD2	TRBV20-1	TRBJ2-7	CSARDSASGSTYEQYF	TGCAGTGCTAGAGATTCGGCTAGCGGGAGTACCTACGAGCAGTACTTC
-	-	TRBV5-1	TRBJ2-2	CASVWNDWHTGELFF	TGCGCCAGCGTATGGAACGACTGGCACACCGGGGAGCTGTTTTTT
-	-	TRBV28	TRBJ2-1	CASSYLTGGLTYNEQFF	TGTGCCAGCAGTTACCTTACCGGCGGTCTTACGTACAATGAGCAGTTCTTC
-	-	TRBV27	TRBJ1-1	CASSPDIPLVNTEAFF	TGTGCCAGCAGTCCGGACATTCCATTAGTGAACACTGAAGCTTTCTTT
-	-	TRBV9	TRBJ2-1	CASSQATGLLYNEQFF	TGTGCCAGCAGCCAGGCAACGGGACTCCTATACAATGAGCAGTTCTTC
-	TRBD1	TRBV29-1	TRBJ2-2	CSVVRDRGAGELFF	TGCAGCGTCGTGAGGGACAGGGGGGCCGGGGAGCTGTTTTTT
-	-	TRBV19	TRBJ1-5	CASRSPGDGSNQPQHF	TGTGCCAGTAGGTCCCCTGGGGACGGTAGCAATCAGCCCCAGCATTTT
-	-	TRBV9	TRBJ2-1	CASSVEGGRPDEQFF	TGTGCCAGCAGCGTAGAGGGGGGGCGCCCCGATGAGCAGTTCTTC
-	TRBD1	TRBV5-6	TRBJ2-7	CASSPTGVPYEQYF	TGTGCCAGCAGCCCGACAGGGGTACCCTACGAGCAGTACTTC
-	TRBD1	TRBV18	TRBJ2-7	CASSHDRVELSEQYF	TGTGCCAGCTCACATGACAGGGTGGAATTGAGCGAGCAGTACTTC
once	TRBD2	TRBV28	TRBJ2-3	CASSPGTSAGTDTQYF	TGTGCCAGCAGTCCCGGGACTAGCGCCGGCACAGATACGCAGTATTTT
-	-	TRBV5-4	TRBJ2-7	CASSLAGREQYF	TGTGCCAGCAGCTTGGCAGGGCGAGAGCAGTACTTC
-	-	TRBV25-1	TRBJ2-7	CASRNRATGDEQYF	TGTGCCAGCAGGAATCGGGCCACCGGGGACGAGCAGTACTTC
-	TRBD2	TRBV29-1	TRBJ2-1	CSVEGLADRSSYNEQFF	TGCAGCGTTGAAGGACTAGCGGACCGAAGCTCCTACAATGAGCAGTTCTTC
-	-	TRBV6-7	TRBJ2-7	CASSYRTGIYYEQYF	TGTGCCAGCAGTTACCGTACGGGCATATACTACGAGCAGTACTTC
-	TRBD2	TRBV13	TRBJ2-7	CASSTRTSFYEQYF	TGTGCCAGCAGTACCAGGACTAGCTTCTACGAGCAGTACTTC
-	TRBD2	TRBV19	TRBJ2-3	CASSPGLAATDTQYF	TGTGCCAGTAGTCCTGGACTAGCGGCCACAGATACGCAGTATTTT
-	-	TRBV7-9	TRBJ1-1	CASRYDGMNTEAFF	TGTGCCAGCAGATACGACGGAATGAACACTGAAGCTTTCTTT
-	-	TRBV30	TRBJ1-3	CAWSMGPGNTIYF	TGTGCCTGGAGTATGGGGCCTGGAAACACCATATATTTT
-	TRBD1	TRBV7-9	TRBJ2-7	CASSSGTGVLEQYF	TGTGCCAGCAGCTCCGGAACAGGGGTGCTCGAGCAGTACTTC
-	-	TRBV11-2	TRBJ1-1	CASSYGTGARTEAFF	TGTGCCAGCAGTTATGGGACGGGGGCAAGGACTGAAGCTTTCTTT
-	-	TRBV27	TRBJ2-1	CASSSRSHINEQFF	TGTGCCAGCAGTTCAAGGAGCCATATCAATGAGCAGTTCTTC
-	-	TRBV20-1	TRBJ2-7	CSARGSGDTVYEQYF	TGCAGTGCTAGAGGGAGTGGGGACACCGTCTACGAGCAGTACTTC
-	TRBD1	TRBV19	TRBJ1-6	CASSTGQGMVGSPLHF	TGTGCCAGTAGTACCGGACAGGGGATGGTCGGGTCACCCCTCCACTTT